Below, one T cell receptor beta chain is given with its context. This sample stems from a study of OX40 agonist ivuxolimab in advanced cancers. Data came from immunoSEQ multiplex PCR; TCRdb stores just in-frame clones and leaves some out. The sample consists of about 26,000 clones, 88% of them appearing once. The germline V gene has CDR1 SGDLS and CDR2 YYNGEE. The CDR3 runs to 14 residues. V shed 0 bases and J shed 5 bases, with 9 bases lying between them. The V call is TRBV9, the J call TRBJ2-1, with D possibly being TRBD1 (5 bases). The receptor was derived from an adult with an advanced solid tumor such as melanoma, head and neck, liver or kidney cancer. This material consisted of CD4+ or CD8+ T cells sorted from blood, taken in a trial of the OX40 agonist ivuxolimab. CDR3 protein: CASSVARRDNEQFF. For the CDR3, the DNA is TGTGCCAGCAGCGTAGCTCGCAGGGACAATGAGCAGTTCTTC.